This TCR beta chain was recorded in a study of CD8+ T cells in alopecia areata. CDR1 and CDR2 (germline): LNHNV, YYDKDF (reference sequence). This CDR3 is 15 amino acids long. Trimming cost V 4 bases and J 3 bases; bases outside gene matches: 9. Worth noting for this clone: Its antigen is not identified.

The authors extracted RNA and reverse transcribed it into cDNA as the sequencing template. The repertoire was sequenced with immunoSEQ multiplex PCR; TCRdb's copy has only in-frame clones and lacks some. The sample lists roughly 120,000 clones, roughly 63% seen once, with around 30% in the top ten. Treatment noted: oral pan-JAK inhibitor, 5-10 mg twice daily. Whole-study results and caveats: Amid tofacitinib therapy, many expanded lesional clones stayed present in scalp and blood.

The starting material was CD8+ T cells sorted from blood, obtained at week 4, from a patient treated with tofacitinib. The chain carries TRBV15 and TRBJ2-7; 7 nucleotides align to TRBD1. The receptor was isolated from a human donor with alopecia areata. CDR3 nucleotide sequence: TGTGCCACCAGCACCCCTCCCGGACAGGACTACGAGCAGTACTTC. It encodes CATSTPPGQDYEQYF.